These 20 T cell receptor beta chains share one sample of origin, sequenced in a study of cytomegalovirus exposure and HLA in healthy donors. Use of 60 Vbeta and 13 Jbeta primers characterized the PCR. The data were produced by immunoSEQ multiplex PCR, yet TCRdb's version contains in-frame clones alone and is incomplete. The profile shows 150,000 to 180,000 clones, about 80% of them singletons. The specimen sequenced was PBMCs. The receptors were sampled from a woman between 40 and 50 years old in good health and CMV-seronegative.

V gene TRBV27 combines with J gene TRBJ2-7, with D possibly matching TRBD1 (5 bases). The CDR3 has 13 residues. Germline V gene sequence: CDR1 MNHEY, CDR2 SMNVEV (reference sequence). The V gene lost 7 bases and the J gene lost 5 bases, with 15 bases spanning the gap. The CDR3, as DNA: TGTGCCAGCAAGGGGATAGAAGCCCACGAGCAGTACTTC. This gives the protein CASKGIEAHEQYF.

This chain connects TRBV10-3 to TRBJ2-2; 11 bases map to TRBD2. The CDR3 runs to 17 residues. Germline V gene lookup returns CDR1 ENHRY and CDR2 SYGVKD. V trimming: 7 bases; J trimming: 4 bases; junction bases outside the gene matches: 11. The CDR3 DNA reads TGTGCCATCAAGGAGACTAGCGGGACTATGGGCACCGGGGAGCTGTTTTTT. Translated: CAIKETSGTMGTGELFF.

This chain links TRBV7-2 with TRBJ2-7, with 10 bases aligning to TRBD2. V lost 2 bases, J lost 0 bases, and 7 bases stayed unmatched. Germline values: CDR1 SGHTA, CDR2 FQGNSA. The CDR3 covers 17 residues. Here the CDR3 reads CASSLISLAGASYEQYF. The CDR3 nucleotides are TGTGCCAGCAGCTTAATCTCTCTAGCGGGGGCCTCCTACGAGCAGTACTTC.

The V and J genes are TRBV19 and TRBJ2-3, with 10 bases aligning to TRBD2. V trimming: 5 bases; J trimming: 3 bases; junction bases outside the gene matches: 5. Germline CDR1 and CDR2: LNHDA and SQIVND (reference sequence). The CDR3 loop spans 15 amino acids. The CDR3 is CASSSGLAKTDTQYF. The CDR3 DNA is TGTGCCAGTAGTTCGGGACTAGCGAAGACAGATACGCAGTATTTT.

This sequence joins TRBV5-4 and TRBJ1-1, with a weak D call TRBD1 (5 bases). CDR3 length: 15 amino acids. Trimming stripped 2 bases from V and 2 bases from J, with 13 bases between. Germline V gives CDR1 SGHNT, CDR2 YYREEE (reference sequence). The CDR3 here is CASSFGGGVNTEAFF. CDR3 in DNA: TGTGCCAGCAGCTTCGGTGGAGGGGTAAACACTGAAGCTTTCTTT.

The CDR3 loop reads CAWSGTSADNEQFF. CDR3 DNA sequence: TGTGCCTGGAGTGGGACTAGCGCTGACAATGAGCAGTTCTTC. This chain uses TRBV30 with TRBJ2-1, with 9 bases aligning to TRBD2. CDR1 is GTSNPN and CDR2 is SVGIG in the germline V gene (reference sequence). The trim removed 1 base at V and 5 bases at J, leaving 3 bases unmatched. CDR3 length: 14 amino acids.

The gene calls are TRBV2 and TRBJ1-5; 10 bases are a match to TRBD1. The CDR3 sequence is 14 residues long. Germline V gives CDR1 SNHLY, CDR2 FYNNEI. J was trimmed by 11 bases and V by 8 bases; bases with no gene match: 12. In nucleotides, the CDR3 is TGTGCCAGCGACACGGGACAGGGGTATATGGCCCAGCATTTT. This encodes CASDTGQGYMAQHF. The whole variable domain, remainder taken from reference TRBV2 and TRBJ1-5, is EPEVTQTPSHQVTQMGQEVILRCVPISNHLYFYWYRQILGQKVEFLVSFYNNEISEKSEIFDDQFSVERPDGSNFTLKIRSTKLEDSAMYFCASDTGQGYMAQHFGDGTRLSIL.

V usage is TRBV5-4 and J usage is TRBJ2-1; 7 nucleotides line up with TRBD1. Looked up from germline, CDR1 is SGHNT and CDR2 is YYREEE (reference sequence). The CDR3 runs 15 residues. The V segment lost 3 bases and the J segment 4 bases; nucleotides outside the gene matches: 7. DNA for the CDR3: TGTGCCAGCAGCTCTCTCCGGACAGGATACAATGAGCAGTTCTTC. This translates into CASSSLRTGYNEQFF.

Comment on this clone: This CDR3 is also generated by other DNA sequences in the sample. The chain couples TRBV18 to TRBJ2-7; possibly TRBD1 for D (7 bases). Germline CDR1 and CDR2: KGHSH and LQKENI. V was pared by 3 bases and J by 1 base, with 10 bases between. The CDR3 is 14 amino acids. CDR3: CASSPRDRSYEQYF. CDR3 nucleotides: TGTGCCAGCTCACCGCGGGACAGATCCTACGAGCAGTACTTC.

This chain connects TRBV4-1 to TRBJ2-3, with 9 bases that match TRBD2. The CDR3 is 16 residues long. The V segment lost 0 bases and the J segment 4 bases; nucleotides outside the gene matches: 5. Germline CDR1 MGHRA, CDR2 YSYEKL. CDR3 amino acids: CASSQDRAGGPDTQYF. DNA for the CDR3: TGCGCCAGCAGCCAAGATCGGGCGGGGGGGCCAGATACGCAGTATTTT.

The CDR3 nucleotides read TGTGCCACCAGCTCGACAGGGTCCCAAGCTTTCTTT. Translating it yields CATSSTGSQAFF. The genes are TRBV15 and TRBJ1-1; the match to TRBD1 covers 7 bases. CDR1 LNHNV and CDR2 YYDKDF come from the germline V gene (reference sequence). The CDR3 loop spans 12 amino acids. With 5 bases clipped from V and 9 bases from J, the junction kept 6 bases outside the gene matches.

The CDR3 nucleotides read TGTGCCAGCAGCTCCTATGGGACATCTCAAAAACTGTTTTTT. This translates into CASSSYGTSQKLFF. The chain combines TRBV5-6 with TRBJ1-4; tentative D call: TRBD1 (6 bases). This CDR3 is built from 14 residues. In germline, CDR1 is SGHDT, CDR2 YYEEEE. With 3 bases removed from V and 9 bases from J, the gap between germline ends came to 15 bases.

This chain joins TRBV28 and TRBJ2-5; maybe TRBD1 (6 bases). There are 14 residues in the CDR3. V lost 5 bases and J lost 1, with 11 bases in between. Germline CDR1 and CDR2: MDHEN and SYDVKM. The CDR3, as DNA: TGTGCCAGCAGTCGCGGACAGTCCCAAGAGACCCAGTACTTC. Amino acids: CASSRGQSQETQYF. Together with reference TRBV28 and TRBJ2-5, the CDR3 gives the full variable domain: DVKVTQSSRYLVKRTGEKVFLECVQDMDHENMFWYRQDPGLGLRLIYFSYDVKMKEKGDIPEGYSVSREKKERFSLILESASTNQTSMYLCASSRGQSQETQYFGPGTRLLVL.

This clone showed up just once. The chain combines TRBV7-9 with TRBJ1-1, with 8 bases that match TRBD1. The CDR3 is 14 amino acids. The J segment lost 5 bases and the V segment lost 1 base, leaving 3 bases of the junction unmatched. Germline V gives CDR1 SEHNR, CDR2 FQNEAQ (reference sequence). The DNA for the CDR3 is TGTGCCAGCAGCTTAGACAGGGGGAGGACTGAAGCTTTCTTT. As protein: CASSLDRGRTEAFF.

The J gene is TRBJ1-1, the V gene TRBV19; 7 bases agree with TRBD1. V shed 2 bases, J shed 4 bases, and the junction held 4 bases outside the gene matches. CDR3 size: 14 residues. Germline V lookup: CDR1 LNHDA, CDR2 SQIVND (reference sequence). The DNA of the CDR3 is TGTGCCAGTAGTATACAGGGGGATGGCACTGAAGCTTTCTTT. It is translated as CASSIQGDGTEAFF.

The rearrangement joins TRBV11-3 to TRBJ1-1, with a possible D match to TRBD1 (6 bases). Per the germline V gene, CDR1 is SGHNT and CDR2 is YENEEA. Deletions cut 5 bases from V and 0 bases from J, with 10 bases between. The length of the CDR3 is 14 residues. CDR3 sequence reads: CASSPQGMNTEAFF. The DNA of the CDR3 is TGTGCCAGCAGCCCACAGGGAATGAACACTGAAGCTTTCTTT.

The V and J genes are TRBV4-2 and TRBJ2-1, with 13 bases that match TRBD2. The germline CDR1 and CDR2 sequences are LGHNA and YNFKEQ. V lost 8 bases, J lost 6 bases, and 7 bases stayed unmatched. The CDR3 has 15 amino acids. Here the CDR3 reads CASRRTSGSRNEQFF. The CDR3 DNA sequence: TGTGCCAGCCGACGGACTAGCGGGAGTCGCAATGAGCAGTTCTTC.

V and J are TRBV11-2 and TRBJ2-5, with 8 bases that match TRBD1. Germline V CDR1 and CDR2: SGHAT, FQNNGV. The CDR3 length is 16 residues. Trimming cost V 4 bases and J 7 bases; bases outside gene matches: 14. The CDR3 sequence is CASSSYRGTRGGTQYF. DNA for the CDR3: TGTGCCAGCAGCTCCTACAGGGGGACCCGAGGGGGGACCCAGTACTTC. The complete variable domain, with remaining parts taken from reference TRBV11-2 and TRBJ2-5, reads EAGVAQSPRYKIIEKRQSVAFWCNPISGHATLYWYQQILGQGPKLLIQFQNNGVVDDSQLPKDRFSAERLKGVDSTLKIQPAKLEDSAVYLCASSSYRGTRGGTQYFGPGTRLLVL.

The rearrangement links TRBV6-1 to TRBJ2-7, with TRBD2 identical over 16 bases. Trimming at V came to 3 bases and at J to 9 bases, leaving 8 bases not matched to a gene. CDR3 size: 16 residues. Germline V CDR1 and CDR2: MNHNS, SASEGT. CDR3 amino acids: CASSDPGTSGGVWQYF. DNA for the CDR3: TGTGCCAGCAGTGACCCCGGGACTAGCGGGGGGGTATGGCAGTACTTC.

J is TRBJ2-2 and V is TRBV10-1; TRBD2 matches 10 bases. The CDR3 has 17 residues. The V gene end was trimmed by 6 bases and the J gene end by 0 bases; junction bases not matched to a gene: 7. The germline V gene has CDR1 WNHNN and CDR2 SYGVQD (reference sequence). The CDR3 nucleotides read TGCGCCAGCAGGCCCGGACTAGCGGAACCGAACACCGGGGAGCTGTTTTTT. This codes for CASRPGLAEPNTGELFF.